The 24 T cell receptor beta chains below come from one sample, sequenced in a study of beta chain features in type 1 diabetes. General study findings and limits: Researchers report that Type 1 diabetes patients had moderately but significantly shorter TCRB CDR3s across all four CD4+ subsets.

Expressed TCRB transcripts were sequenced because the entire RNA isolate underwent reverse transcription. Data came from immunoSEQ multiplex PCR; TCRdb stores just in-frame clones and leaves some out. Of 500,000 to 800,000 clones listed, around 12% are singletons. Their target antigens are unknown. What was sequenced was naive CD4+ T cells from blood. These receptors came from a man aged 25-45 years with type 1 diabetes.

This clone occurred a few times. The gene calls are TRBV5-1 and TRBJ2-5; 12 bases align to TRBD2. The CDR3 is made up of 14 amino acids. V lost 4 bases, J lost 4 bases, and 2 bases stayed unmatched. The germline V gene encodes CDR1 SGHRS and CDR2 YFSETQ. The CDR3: CASSQTSGGETQYF. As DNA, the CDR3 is TGCGCCAGCAGCCAGACTAGCGGGGGAGAGACCCAGTACTTC.

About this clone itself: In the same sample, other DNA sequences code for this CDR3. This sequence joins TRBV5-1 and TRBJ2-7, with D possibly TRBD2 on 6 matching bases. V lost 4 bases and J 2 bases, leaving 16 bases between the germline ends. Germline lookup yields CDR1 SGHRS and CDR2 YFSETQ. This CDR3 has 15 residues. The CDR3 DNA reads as TGCGCCAGCAGCCCTAGGACGTCGGGGGCCTACGAGCAGTACTTC. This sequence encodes CASSPRTSGAYEQYF.

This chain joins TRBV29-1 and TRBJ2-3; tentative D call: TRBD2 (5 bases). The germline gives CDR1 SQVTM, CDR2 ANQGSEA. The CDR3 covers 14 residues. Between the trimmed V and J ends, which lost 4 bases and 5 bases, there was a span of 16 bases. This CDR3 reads CSVGRGPLGDTQYF. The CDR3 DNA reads TGCAGCGTTGGCCGCGGGCCCTTGGGAGATACGCAGTATTTT.

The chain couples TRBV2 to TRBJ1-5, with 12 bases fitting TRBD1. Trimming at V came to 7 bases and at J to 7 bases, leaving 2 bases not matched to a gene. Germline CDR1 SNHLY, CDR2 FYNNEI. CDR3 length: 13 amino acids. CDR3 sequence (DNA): TGTGCCAGCATGGGACAGGGGGCACAGCCCCAGCATTTT. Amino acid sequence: CASMGQGAQPQHF.

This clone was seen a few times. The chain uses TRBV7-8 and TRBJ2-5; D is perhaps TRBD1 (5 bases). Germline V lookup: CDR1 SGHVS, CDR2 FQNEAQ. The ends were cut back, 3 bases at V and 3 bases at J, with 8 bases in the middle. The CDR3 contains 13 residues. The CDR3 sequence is CASSFGREETQYF. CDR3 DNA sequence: TGTGCCAGCAGCTTCGGCAGGGAAGAGACCCAGTACTTC.

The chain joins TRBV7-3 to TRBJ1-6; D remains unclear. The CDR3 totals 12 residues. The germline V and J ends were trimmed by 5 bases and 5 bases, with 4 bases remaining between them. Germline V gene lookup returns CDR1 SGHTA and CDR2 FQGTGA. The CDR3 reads CASSLNNSPLHF. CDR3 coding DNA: TGTGCCAGCAGCCTGAATAATTCACCCCTCCACTTT.

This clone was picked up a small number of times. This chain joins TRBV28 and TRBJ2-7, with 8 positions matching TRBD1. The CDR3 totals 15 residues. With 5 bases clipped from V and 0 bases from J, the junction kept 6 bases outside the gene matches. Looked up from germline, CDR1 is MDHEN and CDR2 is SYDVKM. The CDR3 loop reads CASSRGQGVSYEQYF. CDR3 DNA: TGTGCCAGCAGTCGCGGACAGGGCGTCTCCTACGAGCAGTACTTC.

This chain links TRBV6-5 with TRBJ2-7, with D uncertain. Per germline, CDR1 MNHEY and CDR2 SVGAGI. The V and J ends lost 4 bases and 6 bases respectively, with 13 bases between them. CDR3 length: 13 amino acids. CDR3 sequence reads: CASSSPILLEQYF. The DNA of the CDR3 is TGTGCCAGCAGTTCGCCTATTCTGCTCGAGCAGTACTTC.

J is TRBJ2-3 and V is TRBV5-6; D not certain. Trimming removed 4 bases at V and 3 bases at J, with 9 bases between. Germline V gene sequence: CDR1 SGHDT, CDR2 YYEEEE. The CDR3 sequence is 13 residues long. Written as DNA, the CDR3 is TGTGCCAGCAGCCCCTCGAGGACAGATACGCAGTATTTT. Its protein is CASSPSRTDTQYF.

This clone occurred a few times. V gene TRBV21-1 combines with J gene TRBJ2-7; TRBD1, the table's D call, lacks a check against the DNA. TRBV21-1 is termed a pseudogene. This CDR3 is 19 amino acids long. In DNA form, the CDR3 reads TGTGCCAGCAGCACAGGAATGTTCCGGGACAGGGGGTTTAAAGGCGAGCAGTACTTC. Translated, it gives CASSTGMFRDRGFKGEQYF.

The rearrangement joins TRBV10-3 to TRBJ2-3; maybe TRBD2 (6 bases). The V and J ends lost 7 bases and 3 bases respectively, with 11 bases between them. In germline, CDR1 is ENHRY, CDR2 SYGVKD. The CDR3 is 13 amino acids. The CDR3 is CAINPGGTDTQYF. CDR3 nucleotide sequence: TGTGCCATCAATCCCGGGGGAACAGATACGCAGTATTTT.

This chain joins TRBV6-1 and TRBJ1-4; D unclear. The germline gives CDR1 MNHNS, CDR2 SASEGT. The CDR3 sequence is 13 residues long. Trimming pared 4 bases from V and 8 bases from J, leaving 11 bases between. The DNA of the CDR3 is TGTGCCAGCAGTGTCGGACTAGGAGAAAAACTGTTTTTT. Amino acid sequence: CASSVGLGEKLFF.

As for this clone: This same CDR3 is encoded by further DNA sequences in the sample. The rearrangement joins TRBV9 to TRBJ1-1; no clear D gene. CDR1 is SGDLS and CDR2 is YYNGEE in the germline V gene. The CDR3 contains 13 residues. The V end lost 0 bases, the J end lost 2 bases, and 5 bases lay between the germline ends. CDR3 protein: CASSVAVNTEAFF. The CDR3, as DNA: TGTGCCAGCAGCGTAGCAGTTAACACTGAAGCTTTCTTT.

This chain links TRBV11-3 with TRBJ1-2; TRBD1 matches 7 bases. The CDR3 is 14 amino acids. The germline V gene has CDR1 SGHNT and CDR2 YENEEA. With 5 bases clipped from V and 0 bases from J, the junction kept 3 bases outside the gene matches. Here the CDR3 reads CASSPGTANYGYTF. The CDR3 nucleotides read TGTGCCAGCAGCCCCGGGACAGCTAACTATGGCTACACCTTC.

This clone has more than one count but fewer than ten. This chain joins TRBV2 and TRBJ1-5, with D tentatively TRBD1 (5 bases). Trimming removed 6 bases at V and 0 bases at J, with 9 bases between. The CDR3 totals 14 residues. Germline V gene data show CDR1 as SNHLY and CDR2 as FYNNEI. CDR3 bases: TGTGCCAGCAGCCAGGGTTATAGCAATCAGCCCCAGCATTTT. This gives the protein CASSQGYSNQPQHF.

CDR3 coding DNA: TGCGCCAGCAGCCAAGATTTAGGGTGGGAGACCCAGTACTTC. This encodes CASSQDLGWETQYF. The V and J genes are TRBV4-3 and TRBJ2-5; D uncertain. V lost 0 bases and J lost 5, with 10 bases in between. The germline gives CDR1 LGHNA, CDR2 YSLEER. The CDR3 spans 14 residues.

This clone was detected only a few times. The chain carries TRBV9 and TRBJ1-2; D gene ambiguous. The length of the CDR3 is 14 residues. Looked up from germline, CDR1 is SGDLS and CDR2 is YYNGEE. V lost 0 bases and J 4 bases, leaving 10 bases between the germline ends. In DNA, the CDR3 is TGTGCCAGCAGCGTAGCCCCTATGGGCTATGGCTACACCTTC. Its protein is CASSVAPMGYGYTF.

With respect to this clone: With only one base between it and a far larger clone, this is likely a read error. Here the CDR3 reads CASSLGTGDNEQFF. DNA of the CDR3: TGTGCCAGCAGCTTAGGGACAGGGGACAATGAGCAGTTCTTC. This chain joins TRBV7-6 and TRBJ2-1, with TRBD1 identical over 9 bases. This CDR3 comprises 14 residues. Germline assignment: CDR1 SGHVS and CDR2 FNYEAQ. V shed 1 base and J 5 bases; nucleotides not matched to a gene: 0. Together with reference TRBV7-6 and TRBJ2-1, the CDR3 gives the full variable domain: GAGVSQSPRYKVTKRGQDVALRCDPISGHVSLYWYRQALGQGPEFLTYFNYEAQQDKSGLPNDRFSAERPEGSISTLTIQRTEQRDSAMYRCASSLGTGDNEQFFGPGTRLTVL.

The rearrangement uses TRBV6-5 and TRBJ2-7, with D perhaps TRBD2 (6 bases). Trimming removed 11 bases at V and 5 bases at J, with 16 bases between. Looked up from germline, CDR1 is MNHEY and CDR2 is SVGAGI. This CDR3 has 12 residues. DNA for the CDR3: TGTGCCGCGGGGTTAGGGATCCACGAGCAGTACTTC. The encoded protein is CAAGLGIHEQYF.

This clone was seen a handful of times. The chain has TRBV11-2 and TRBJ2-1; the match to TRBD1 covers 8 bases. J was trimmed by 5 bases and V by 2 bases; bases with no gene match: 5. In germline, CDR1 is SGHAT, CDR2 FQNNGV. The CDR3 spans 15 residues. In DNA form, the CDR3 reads TGTGCCAGCAGCTTAAACAGGGGGAGACACAATGAGCAGTTCTTC. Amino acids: CASSLNRGRHNEQFF.

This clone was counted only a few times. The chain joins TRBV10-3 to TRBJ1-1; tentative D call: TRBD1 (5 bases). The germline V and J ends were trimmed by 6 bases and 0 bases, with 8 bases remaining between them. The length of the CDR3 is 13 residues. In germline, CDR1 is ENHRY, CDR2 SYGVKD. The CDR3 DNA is TGTGCCATCAGCAGGGTCATGAACACTGAAGCTTTCTTT. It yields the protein CAISRVMNTEAFF.

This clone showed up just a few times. DNA of the CDR3: TGTGCCAGCAGCCAGTTGGGGGACAATGAGCAGTTCTTC. Its protein product is CASSQLGDNEQFF. J is TRBJ2-1 and V is TRBV4-2, with D perhaps matching TRBD1 or TRBD2 (5 bases each). The CDR3 sequence is 13 residues long. Deletions cut 3 bases from V and 5 bases from J, with 8 bases between. Germline lookup yields CDR1 LGHNA and CDR2 YNFKEQ.

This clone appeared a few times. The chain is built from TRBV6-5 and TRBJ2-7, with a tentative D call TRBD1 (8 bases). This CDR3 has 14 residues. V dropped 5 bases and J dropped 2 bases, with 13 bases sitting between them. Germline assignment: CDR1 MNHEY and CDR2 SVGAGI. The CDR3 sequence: CASSRQGTTYEQYF. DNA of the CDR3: TGTGCCAGCAGTCGACAGGGGACTACCTACGAGCAGTACTTC.

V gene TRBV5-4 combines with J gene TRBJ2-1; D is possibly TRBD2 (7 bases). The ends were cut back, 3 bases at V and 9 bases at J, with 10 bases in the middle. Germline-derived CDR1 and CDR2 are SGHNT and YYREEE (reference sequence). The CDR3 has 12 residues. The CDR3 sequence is CASSWGGGEQFF. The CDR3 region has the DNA TGTGCCAGCAGCTGGGGAGGGGGTGAGCAGTTCTTC.